The source of this T cell receptor (beta chain) is a study of blood T cell repertoires in COVID-19 (dated by TCRdb to the early 2020s). Context from the whole study: Samples covering the acute and convalescent phases of COVID-19 were provided by collaborators in the United States, Italy and Spain. The prospective study material was composed of cDNA or gDNA derived from T cells, B-cell-depleted T cells, or PBMCs. The dataset comprised deeply sampled blood TCRbeta repertoires from subjects exposed to, actively infected with, or recovered from COVID-19. The repertoires were released in a freely available public database meant as a resource for research on the immune response to SARS-CoV-2. Samples came from the ongoing ImmuneRACE study (first 160 participants) plus 1,254 subjects from 6 global collaborators. The sample metadata nearly always contained a de-identified subject ID, COVID-19 status, age in years and sex. Where HLA class I and class II types were available, the types were taken from metadata supplied by the sample provider, not from assay-based typing.

Broader findings and caveats from the paper: Clinical and demographic metadata were provided uncurated, with the amount varying by source and participant.

From the germline V gene, CDR1 is SGHRS and CDR2 is YFSETQ. V loses 6 bases at its end and J loses 4 bases; junction bases beyond the gene matches: 4. The CDR3 measures 13 amino acids from cysteine to phenylalanine. Just the 39-base CDR3 DNA is kept, in frame starting at base 1. TCRbeta CDR3 regions were amplified from genomic DNA using the immunoSEQ Assay, a bias-controlled multiplex PCR. The paper's processing steps were these. The number of nucleated cells in each sample was estimated by amplification of reference gene primers within the assay. To quantify the absolute abundance of each unique TCRbeta CDR3 rearrangement, sequence reads were collapsed and filtered. For each sample, productive Simpson clonality was calculated as the square root of Simpson's diversity index over productive rearrangements. As stored in TCRdb, this immuneACCESS dataset retains in-frame rearrangements with V and J assigned. A fraction of the clones does not appear; measured against another copy, unresolved V genes explain less than half of the discrepancy, and the remainder lacks a known reason. The V and J calls and the clone size are those of that table, but D and trimming were determined from the DNA. Counted in this sample were roughly 150,000 clones; approximately 89% of them appeared once. The ten largest clones add up to 25% to 30% of the sample.

As to this clone: It has no known antigen specificity. Nothing much larger sits one base from this clone, and base qualities are not available.

Each collaborating institution followed its own protocols to collect whole blood in K2EDTA tubes. For TCRbeta analysis, collaborator samples were shipped as frozen whole blood, as isolated PBMCs, or as DNA extracted from either sample type. The chain is assembled from TRBV5-1 and TRBJ2-1, and 7 bases in between align with TRBD2. Sequencing was done on a sample of peripheral blood. The receptor was isolated from a human donor in a cohort sampled during active COVID-19. The CDR3 in this case is CASNLGGYNEQFF. In nucleotide form, the sequence is TGCGCCAGCAACCTGGGAGGGTACAATGAGCAGTTCTTC.